This T cell receptor beta chain came from a study of blood T cells in healthy people across ages. Per germline, CDR1 SGHTA and CDR2 FQGNSA. The ends lost 5 bases at V and 0 bases at J; junction bases unmatched: 6. The CDR3 runs 16 residues. With a J-beta primer mix and a sample-barcoded 5' primer, a second PCR ran about 7 to 11 cycles. Each CDR3 protein is one row after TCRdb ran MiXCR on the 5' RACE reads. Here the sample spans 1 million or so distinct CDR3 sequences, around 45% being singletons. In its sample, this clonotype was seen a few times. This receptor was identified in a woman in her sixties or seventies in good health. Sample: blood. The chain employs TRBV7-2 and TRBJ2-5, with 10 bases matching TRBD2. This CDR3 reads CASSDPGLAYQETQYF. CDR3 nucleotides: TGTGCCAGCAGCGATCCGGGACTAGCGTACCAAGAGACCCAGTACTTC.